This T cell receptor beta chain was sequenced for a study of regulatory T cells in long-lasting Graves disease (dated by TCRdb to the early 2020s). In the study overall: Persistent Graves' disease meant more than 5 years of antithyroid drug treatment with TSH receptor autoantibodies that stayed positive. Peripheral blood TCR sequencing and RNA sequencing compared persistent Graves' disease patients with newly diagnosed Graves' disease patients. In the clinical cohort, patients with persistent Graves' disease had used antithyroid drugs for an average of roughly 10 years. The study was registered as a clinical trial and conducted in China. A total of 33 samples were covered by TCR sequencing, comprising around 13 persistent and around 20 newly diagnosed Graves' disease patients.

The meaning of the sample's time point label: persistent/refractory GD, antithyroid drugs over 5 years with positive TRAb. For both TCR sequencing and RNA sequencing, RNA was extracted from PBMCs using TRIzol. The diagnosis of Graves' disease followed American Thyroid Association guidelines. Patients for the study were recruited at an endocrinology department in Xi'an, China. Each patient gave 8.5 to 9.5 milliliters of peripheral blood, collected in an EDTA anticoagulant tube. PBMCs were isolated by Ficoll Paque Plus density gradient separation without further T cell sorting. RNA quality was checked with an Agilent 2100 Bioanalyzer and agarose gel, and concentration with a NanoDrop 2000. The germline V gene sets CDR1 to MNHNS and CDR2 to SASEGT. Its CDR3 holds 13 amino acids, cysteine through phenylalanine. The kept DNA is CDR3 alone, 39 bases in frame from the first base. V is clipped by 5 bases and J by 6 bases, and the sequence between their germline boundaries is 13 bases long.

The investigation overall reported the following: The authors acknowledged the small sample size as a limitation that may reduce accuracy. Persistent disease showed preferential use of TRBV28, TRBJ1-2 and TRBJ2-5, whereas newly diagnosed disease favored TRBV20-1 and TRBJ2-1. Persistent patients shared more public clonotypes among themselves (under 3,000) than newly diagnosed patients did (more than 950). Only the TCR beta chain was sequenced and analyzed. Persistent Graves' disease patients showed lower TCR Shannon entropy and fewer highly expanded clones than newly diagnosed patients, suggesting clonal expansion. Because the primary lesion, thyroid tissue, could not be accessed, the study looked at peripheral blood alone.

This clonotype was seen repeatedly, ten times or more. The antigen it recognizes is unknown. The input lacks base qualities; no much larger clone sits a single base away. The method was multiplex PCR. The run used an Illumina HiSeq 4000. CDR3 regions were amplified by Arm-PCR with iRepertoire HTBI primers to construct TCR beta libraries. Gel purification was performed on PCR products prior to sequencing. In the original analysis: A total of around 66 TRBV and 14 TRBJ segments were identified across samples and were used for gene usage analysis of CDR3 amino acid clonotypes. COPE and FqMerger were used to merge filtered high-quality paired reads into contigs. BLAST was used to align contigs to IMGT TRBV, TRBD and TRBJ reference genes, with CDR3 defined following IMGT. Any clonotype with a frequency above 0.1% was classified as a highly expanded clone. Shannon entropy was used to measure repertoire diversity, and the Gini coefficient was used to measure V-J evenness. A clonotype was considered public if more than one individual shared it. TCRdb reanalyzed the raw reads on its own, using fastp at Q25 for trimming and MiXCR for clone calling, and kept in-frame beta chains. Each entry is one CDR3 protein sequence, shown with its most common DNA and genes. TCRdb, not the original authors, processed these V and J calls. This sample is represented by hundreds of thousands of distinct CDR3 sequences; roughly 20% of them were singletons. The ten most abundant clones make up 7.8% of the sample.

The sample in question was peripheral blood mononuclear cells (PBMCs), obtained when the disease was refractory, from a patient treated with antithyroid drugs. The rearranged chain carries TRBV6-1 and TRBJ1-2; tentative D gene TRBD1, with 5 bases matching. This receptor was taken from a female donor with Graves disease. The nucleotide sequence is given as TGTGCCAGCAGTCGATTGGGACTTGATGGCTACACCTTC. Translated, this gives CASSRLGLDGYTF.